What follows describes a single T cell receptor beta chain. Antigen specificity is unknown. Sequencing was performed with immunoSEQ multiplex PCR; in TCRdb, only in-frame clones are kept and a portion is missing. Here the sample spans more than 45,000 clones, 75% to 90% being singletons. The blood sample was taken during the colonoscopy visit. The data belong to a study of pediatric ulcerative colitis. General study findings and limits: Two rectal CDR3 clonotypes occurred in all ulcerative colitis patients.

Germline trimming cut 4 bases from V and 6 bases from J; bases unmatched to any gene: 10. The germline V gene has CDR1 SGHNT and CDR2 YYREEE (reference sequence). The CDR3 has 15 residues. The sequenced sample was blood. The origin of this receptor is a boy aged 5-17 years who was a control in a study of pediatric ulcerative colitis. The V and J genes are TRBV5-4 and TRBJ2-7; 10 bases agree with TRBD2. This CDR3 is CASSRSGRANSEQYF. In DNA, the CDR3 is TGTGCCAGCAGCAGAAGCGGGAGGGCCAACAGCGAGCAGTACTTC.